Listed here are 17 T cell receptor beta chains from one sample, sequenced in a study of cytomegalovirus exposure and HLA in healthy donors. Profiled with immunoSEQ multiplex PCR; TCRdb holds only in-frame clones, not every one. The repertoire holds 200,000 to 300,000 clones, with roughly 90% as singletons. Sequences were obtained from PBMCs. These TCRs come from a man aged 18 to 30 in good health and CMV-seropositive.

J is TRBJ2-1 and V is TRBV4-1; 7 nucleotides align to TRBD2. Trimming took 4 bases from V and 2 from J; bases not matched to a gene: 11. The CDR3 runs 17 residues. From germline, CDR1 is MGHRA and CDR2 YSYEKL. CDR3 protein: CASSPPRQGGPYNEQFF. CDR3 bases: TGCGCCAGCAGCCCTCCCAGGCAGGGAGGGCCCTACAATGAGCAGTTCTTC.

The gene calls are TRBV9 and TRBJ1-5; possibly TRBD1 for D (5 bases). This CDR3 has 14 amino acids. V dropped 4 bases and J dropped 6 bases, with 14 bases sitting between them. Germline CDR1 is SGDLS and CDR2 is YYNGEE. The CDR3 DNA follows: TGTGCCAGCAGCCCTGAAGGGGTTAGTCAGCCCCAGCATTTT. Encoded protein: CASSPEGVSQPQHF. Full variable domain (missing parts from reference TRBV9 and TRBJ1-5): DSGVTQTPKHLITATGQRVTLRCSPRSGDLSVYWYQQSLDQGLQFLIQYYNGEERAKGNILERFSAQQFPDLHSELNLSSLELGDSALYFCASSPEGVSQPQHFGDGTRLSIL.

The chain combines TRBV30 with TRBJ2-3; D is unresolved. Germline V gene lookup returns CDR1 GTSNPN and CDR2 SVGIG (reference sequence). The V gene lost 2 bases and the J gene lost 1 base, with 7 bases spanning the gap. The CDR3 extends over 13 amino acids. This CDR3 reads CAWSKKGTDTQYF. The DNA for the CDR3 is TGTGCCTGGAGTAAGAAAGGCACAGATACGCAGTATTTT.

The chain uses TRBV5-4 and TRBJ2-2; D is undetermined. Trimming pared 4 bases from V and 4 bases from J, leaving 2 bases between. Germline V gene sequence: CDR1 SGHNT, CDR2 YYREEE (reference sequence). There are 11 residues in the CDR3. The chain's CDR3 is CASSSTGELFF. DNA of the CDR3: TGTGCCAGCAGCAGCACCGGGGAGCTGTTTTTT.

The genes are TRBV30 and TRBJ1-3, with a tentative D call TRBD1 (5 bases). The CDR3 runs to 15 residues. From germline, CDR1 is GTSNPN and CDR2 SVGIG (reference sequence). V lost 3 bases to trimming and J lost 0 bases, with 12 bases between them. This CDR3 reads CAWSAPGTSGNTIYF. The CDR3 bases are TGTGCCTGGAGCGCGCCAGGGACCTCTGGAAACACCATATATTTT.

This chain connects TRBV7-2 to TRBJ2-1; D may correspond to TRBD1 or TRBD2 (5 bases each). CDR1 and CDR2 (germline): SGHTA, FQGNSA. The CDR3 covers 15 residues. Deletions cut 5 bases from V and 8 bases from J, with 19 bases between. CDR3 coding DNA: TGTGCCAGCAGCGCCGCCGGGACCACAACTCATGAGCAGTTCTTC. This codes for CASSAAGTTTHEQFF.

The J gene is TRBJ2-3, the V gene TRBV7-9; 9 bases match TRBD2. The J segment lost 5 bases and the V segment lost 4 bases, leaving 13 bases of the junction unmatched. Germline-derived CDR1 and CDR2 are SEHNR and FQNEAQ (reference sequence). There are 17 residues in the CDR3. CDR3 protein: CASSSQLAGTSQDTQYF. The CDR3 nucleotides are TGTGCCAGCAGCTCCCAGCTAGCGGGGACATCCCAAGATACGCAGTATTTT.

This clone was seen a handful of times. CDR3 coding DNA: TGTGCCAGCAGCTTCCTAGCGGGAACCACAGATACGCAGTATTTT. Protein sequence: CASSFLAGTTDTQYF. The chain carries TRBV7-9 and TRBJ2-3; 9 bases fit TRBD2. J was trimmed by 2 bases and V by 3 bases; bases with no gene match: 3. The length of the CDR3 is 15 residues. The germline V gene encodes CDR1 SEHNR and CDR2 FQNEAQ (reference sequence).

The V gene is TRBV28, the J gene TRBJ1-5; no definite D call. The germline V and J ends were trimmed by 6 bases and 3 bases, with 12 bases remaining between them. The CDR3 has 14 amino acids. In germline, CDR1 is MDHEN, CDR2 SYDVKM. CDR3 bases: TGTGCCAGCAGACGAGGAGTTTCCAATCAGCCCCAGCATTTT. Translation gives CASRRGVSNQPQHF. Filled out from reference TRBV28 and TRBJ1-5, the complete variable domain reads DVKVTQSSRYLVKRTGEKVFLECVQDMDHENMFWYRQDPGLGLRLIYFSYDVKMKEKGDIPEGYSVSREKKERFSLILESASTNQTSMYLCASRRGVSNQPQHFGDGTRLSIL.

The genes are TRBV11-2 and TRBJ2-7; possible D gene TRBD1, 5 bases. V lost 0 bases and J 1 base, leaving 16 bases between the germline ends. There are 17 residues in the CDR3. Germline V gene sequence: CDR1 SGHAT, CDR2 FQNNGV. This CDR3 reads CASSLDSFDSLSYEQYF. The CDR3 region has the DNA TGTGCCAGCAGCTTAGATTCCTTCGACAGTTTATCCTACGAGCAGTACTTC.

This chain joins TRBV27 and TRBJ2-1; 12 bases align to TRBD2. The CDR3 extends over 17 amino acids. CDR1 and CDR2 (germline): MNHEY, SMNVEV (reference sequence). Trimming cost V 5 bases and J 12 bases; bases outside gene matches: 17. CDR3 nucleotides: TGTGCCAGCAGTGCCGTTCCTAGCGGGAGGGGCCATCGCGGGCAGTTCTTC. It yields the protein CASSAVPSGRGHRGQFF.

The chain is built from TRBV19 and TRBJ2-1, with 7 positions matching TRBD2. This CDR3 is built from 16 residues. With V trimmed by 3 bases and J by 4 bases, 9 bases remained unmatched. Germline V CDR1 and CDR2: LNHDA, SQIVND (reference sequence). The CDR3 loop is CASSISTRGTYNEQFF. Here the CDR3 DNA reads TGTGCCAGTAGTATTTCCACGCGGGGGACGTACAATGAGCAGTTCTTC.

Here the CDR3 DNA reads TGCGCCAGCAGCCGTGGACGTTCGGTAGGGGAGCCTACGTGGTACGAGCAGTACTTC. Encoded protein: CASSRGRSVGEPTWYEQYF. The chain carries TRBV5-1 and TRBJ2-7, with D perhaps being TRBD1 or TRBD2 (5 bases each). Looked up from germline, CDR1 is SGHRS and CDR2 is YFSETQ. V lost 4 bases and J lost 4, with 30 bases in between. CDR3 length: 19 residues. Complete variable domain (other parts from reference TRBV5-1 and TRBJ2-7): KAGVTQTPRYLIKTRGQQVTLSCSPISGHRSVSWYQQTPGQGLQFLFEYFSETQRNKGNFPGRFSGRQFSNSRSEMNVSTLELGDSALYLCASSRGRSVGEPTWYEQYFGPGTRLTVT.

The chain links TRBV6-5 to TRBJ1-2; no definite D call. Trimming pared 4 bases from V and 2 bases from J, leaving 17 bases between. From germline, CDR1 is MNHEY and CDR2 SVGAGI. The CDR3 length is 16 residues. The CDR3 DNA reads as TGTGCCAGCAGTTCGATGACGGACGGCAAAAACTATGGCTACACCTTC. Amino acids: CASSSMTDGKNYGYTF.

The chain is built from TRBV7-9 and TRBJ2-7, with D uncertain. The CDR3 contains 14 residues. Germline V gene lookup returns CDR1 SEHNR and CDR2 FQNEAQ (reference sequence). V was trimmed by 2 bases and J by 2 bases, leaving 10 bases between them. CDR3 coding DNA: TGTGCCAGCAGCTTAAGTAGGGCGCCCTACGAGCAGTACTTC. Translating gives CASSLSRAPYEQYF.

In DNA, the CDR3 is TGCGCCAGCAGCTCCCGGACCGGGGAAAACACCATATATTTT. Protein product: CASSSRTGENTIYF. This chain connects TRBV5-1 to TRBJ1-3; D is ambiguous. Trimming stripped 3 bases from V and 6 bases from J, with 13 bases between. Germline loops: CDR1 SGHRS, CDR2 YFSETQ. CDR3 length: 14 residues.

This chain connects TRBV2 to TRBJ1-2; TRBD1 agrees at 8 bases. Germline loops: CDR1 SNHLY, CDR2 FYNNEI. The length of the CDR3 is 15 residues. Germline trimming cut 2 bases from V and 10 bases from J; bases unmatched to any gene: 12. CDR3 amino acids: CASSEYGTGGYNYTF. The CDR3 DNA is TGTGCCAGCAGTGAATACGGTACAGGGGGATACAACTACACCTTC.